This T cell receptor beta chain was found in a study of OX40 agonist ivuxolimab in advanced cancers. Background on the study: Every 2 weeks, patients received ivuxolimab intravenously, dosed at 0.01 to 10 mg/kg. Study results and caveats: What antigens the expanded peripheral T cells recognized was never established. Some of the lowest clonal expansion was seen in partial responders at 0.1-3.0 mg/kg. Both CD4+ and CD8+ T cell populations in blood had undergone clonal expansion by week 6 at 0.1 to 3.0 mg/kg.

The table came from immunoSEQ multiplex PCR; TCRdb's copy has only in-frame clones and leaves some out. This sample carries around 72,000 clones, approximately 84% of them seen once, and the ten largest clones take roughly 5.3%. V lost 0 bases, J lost 5 bases, and 0 bases stayed unmatched. There are 15 residues in the CDR3. The germline V gene has CDR1 KGHSH and CDR2 LQKENI. As for this clone: Its antigen is currently unknown.

The source material was CD4+ or CD8+ T cells sorted from blood, sampled in a trial of the OX40 agonist ivuxolimab. The rearrangement uses TRBV18 and TRBJ2-7; 14 bases are a match to TRBD2. The TCR originated in an adult with an advanced solid tumor such as melanoma, head and neck, liver or kidney cancer. The DNA for the CDR3 is TGTGCCAGCTCACCACCGGGACTAGCGGGGGACGAGCAGTACTTC. This gives the protein CASSPPGLAGDEQYF.